Listed here are 25 T cell receptor beta chains from one sample, sequenced in a study of cytotoxic CD8 clonotypes in ibrutinib-treated CLL. TCRdb keeps only in-frame clones here, not all; method: immunoSEQ multiplex PCR. In the table there are 250,000 to 350,000 clones, around 77% of which are singletons. The sequenced sample was PBMCs, obtained at disease progression, from a patient treated with ibrutinib. These receptors all come from a human donor with chronic lymphocytic leukemia.

This clone was seen more than once but under ten times. V and J are TRBV11-2 and TRBJ2-3, with 9 bases matching TRBD1. Germline CDR1 and CDR2: SGHAT and FQNNGV. With 6 bases clipped from V and 2 bases from J, the junction kept 6 bases outside the gene matches. The CDR3 loop spans 15 amino acids. The CDR3 DNA follows: TGTGCCAGCAGTACAGGGGGCCCCCTCACAGATACGCAGTATTTT. Translating it yields CASSTGGPLTDTQYF.

The chain uses TRBV5-5 and TRBJ1-3; D is unclear. The germline V gene encodes CDR1 SGHKS and CDR2 YYEKEE (reference sequence). This CDR3 spans 15 amino acids. V was clipped by 3 bases and J by 3 bases, with 13 bases between them. The CDR3 sequence is CASSSPRRDGNTIYF. Written as DNA, the CDR3 is TGTGCCAGCAGCTCGCCCCGGAGAGATGGAAACACCATATATTTT.

The rearrangement uses TRBV19 and TRBJ2-7; unclear D gene. V was shortened by 3 bases and J by 0 bases, with 9 bases between the two germline ends. Germline-derived CDR1 and CDR2 are LNHDA and SQIVND (reference sequence). The CDR3 has 14 amino acids. CDR3 residues: CASSIEPSSYEQYF. CDR3 nucleotide sequence: TGTGCCAGTAGTATTGAGCCCAGCTCCTACGAGCAGTACTTC.

The chain carries TRBV5-1 and TRBJ2-2; 9 positions match TRBD2. The V gene end was trimmed by 2 bases and the J gene end by 0 bases; junction bases not matched to a gene: 2. The germline V gene has CDR1 SGHRS and CDR2 YFSETQ. CDR3 length equals 16 residues. CDR3 region: CASSFSGGTNTGELFF. The DNA for the CDR3 is TGCGCCAGCAGCTTTAGCGGGGGCACGAACACCGGGGAGCTGTTTTTT.

The gene calls are TRBV29-1 and TRBJ2-5; 8 positions agree with TRBD1. The CDR3 is made up of 13 amino acids. Germline V CDR1 and CDR2: SQVTM, ANQGSEA. J gave up 6 bases and V 6 bases, and 9 bases lay outside the gene matches. The CDR3 DNA reads TGCAGCGTCGAGGACAGGGCCCCGAAGACCCAGTACTTC. Encoded protein: CSVEDRAPKTQYF.

This clone has only one observation. The rearrangement links TRBV23-1 to TRBJ2-7; 7 bases match TRBD1. TRBV23-1 is an open reading frame whose function is uncertain. V trimming: 3 bases; J trimming: 2 bases; junction bases outside the gene matches: 10. The CDR3 runs 16 residues. The CDR3 is CASSHPETGIPYEQYF. DNA for the CDR3: TGCGCCAGCAGTCATCCCGAGACAGGGATCCCCTACGAGCAGTACTTC.

This clone was found once. This sequence joins TRBV5-1 and TRBJ2-1; D is tentatively TRBD1 or TRBD2 (5 bases each). There are 15 residues in the CDR3. Trimming took 0 bases from V and 4 from J, leaving 11 bases between them. The germline V gene encodes CDR1 SGHRS and CDR2 YFSETQ. CDR3 in amino acids: CASSLVGVSYNEQFF. CDR3 nucleotides: TGCGCCAGCAGCTTGGTGGGGGTCTCTTACAATGAGCAGTTCTTC.

The chain employs TRBV28 and TRBJ1-2, with 7 bases fitting TRBD1. V was pared by 6 bases and J by 4 bases, with 14 bases of the junction left unmatched. There are 16 residues in the CDR3. Germline V gives CDR1 MDHEN, CDR2 SYDVKM. CDR3 region: CASRARQGLLGYGYTF. The CDR3 DNA follows: TGTGCCAGCAGGGCCCGACAGGGCCTATTAGGCTATGGCTACACCTTC.

This sequence joins TRBV19 and TRBJ2-1, with 13 positions matching TRBD2. Germline lookup yields CDR1 LNHDA and CDR2 SQIVND (reference sequence). V lost 6 bases and J lost 13; bases outside the gene matches: 6. CDR3 size: 13 residues. DNA of the CDR3: TGTGCCAGTAGCCTCGGGACTAGCGGGAATCAGTTCTTC. Its translation: CASSLGTSGNQFF.

In DNA, the CDR3 is TGTGCCAGCAGGCCGGTGGGCCCAAGCTCCTACGAGCAGTACTTC. It translates to CASRPVGPSSYEQYF. The chain recombines TRBV2 with TRBJ2-7; D gene ambiguous. The CDR3 sequence is 15 residues long. Per the germline V gene, CDR1 is SNHLY and CDR2 is FYNNEI. V lost 6 bases and J lost 0, with 15 bases in between.

This chain links TRBV2 with TRBJ2-7, with TRBD2 identical over 8 bases. Germline V lookup: CDR1 SNHLY, CDR2 FYNNEI. The CDR3 covers 14 residues. The junction had 5 bases not matched to a gene; V was cut back by 7 bases and J by 0 bases. CDR3 amino acids: CASMSRGGSYEQYF. Here the CDR3 DNA reads TGTGCCAGCATGTCTCGGGGGGGCTCCTACGAGCAGTACTTC.

This chain joins TRBV11-3 and TRBJ2-1, with D unclear. V was cut by 2 bases and J by 9 bases, with 11 bases left in between. Germline CDR1 is SGHNT and CDR2 is YENEEA. There are 13 residues in the CDR3. The CDR3 sequence: CASSLSFYGEQFF. CDR3 in DNA: TGTGCCAGCAGCTTATCGTTTTATGGTGAGCAGTTCTTC.

The chain is built from TRBV5-1 and TRBJ2-7; 11 bases are shared with TRBD2. The junction had 6 bases not matched to a gene; V was cut back by 5 bases and J by 2 bases. This CDR3 region has 15 residues. Per the germline V gene, CDR1 is SGHRS and CDR2 is YFSETQ. CDR3 sequence: CASRPGTSGTYEQYF. The CDR3 DNA is TGCGCCAGCAGGCCCGGGACTAGCGGCACCTACGAGCAGTACTTC.

CDR3 in amino acids: CASSLGPPSGSHDEQFF. The CDR3 DNA reads TGTGCCAGCAGCTTGGGCCCTCCTAGCGGGAGTCACGATGAGCAGTTCTTC. The chain uses TRBV5-8 and TRBJ2-1; 10 bases line up with TRBD2. Germline lookup yields CDR1 SGHTS and CDR2 YDEGEE. Losses at the gene ends were 0 bases for V and 8 bases for J; bases not matched to a gene: 11. There are 17 residues in the CDR3.

The chain couples TRBV10-2 to TRBJ2-7; possible D gene TRBD2, 7 bases. The CDR3 totals 15 residues. V was cut by 4 bases and J by 2 bases, with 15 bases left in between. CDR1 is WSHSY, CDR2 SAAADI, per germline. CDR3 protein: CASSVGGPVTYEQYF. Written as DNA, the CDR3 is TGCGCCAGCAGTGTGGGGGGGCCCGTAACCTACGAGCAGTACTTC.

This chain joins TRBV10-2 and TRBJ2-7, with D perhaps TRBD1 (6 bases). Germline V lookup: CDR1 WSHSY, CDR2 SAAADI. This CDR3 contains 11 residues. This chain's CDR3 is CGRQEPYEQYF. The CDR3 region has the DNA TGCGGACGACAGGAGCCCTACGAGCAGTACTTC.

This clone came up once. The sample contains more than one DNA sequence encoding this CDR3. V gene TRBV29-1 combines with J gene TRBJ2-7; D is perhaps TRBD1 (5 bases). Germline assignment: CDR1 SQVTM and CDR2 ANQGSEA. V gave up 4 bases and J gave up 0 bases, with 7 bases separating them. The CDR3 totals 12 residues. The CDR3 is CSVGDSSYEQYF. CDR3 DNA: TGCAGCGTTGGTGACAGCTCCTACGAGCAGTACTTC.

The chain is built from TRBV9 and TRBJ2-1, with 9 bases identical to TRBD2. CDR1 is SGDLS and CDR2 is YYNGEE in the germline V gene. The CDR3 loop spans 13 amino acids. Germline trimming cut 2 bases from V and 9 bases from J; bases unmatched to any gene: 3. As DNA, the CDR3 is TGTGCCAGCAGCGTCACTAGCGGGTTTGAGCAGTTCTTC. It translates to CASSVTSGFEQFF.

The chain combines TRBV23-1 with TRBJ1-2, with TRBD1 matching over 8 bases. TRBV23-1 is an ORF; its function is uncertain. V lost 4 bases to trimming and J lost 6 bases; unmatched junction nucleotides: 7. The CDR3 sequence is 14 residues long. CDR3 DNA: TGCGCCAGCAGTCCCGACAGGGGAACCGATGGCTACACCTTC. This gives the protein CASSPDRGTDGYTF.

The chain has TRBV6-5 and TRBJ1-2, with TRBD1 matching 12 bases. Trimming took 5 bases from V and 8 from J; bases not matched to a gene: 6. The CDR3 runs to 14 residues. The germline gives CDR1 MNHEY, CDR2 SVGAGI. DNA of the CDR3: TGTGCCAGCAGTGAACACGGGACAGGGGGCGGCTACACCTTC. It translates to CASSEHGTGGGYTF.

This clone was seen only once. This chain uses TRBV7-9 with TRBJ2-7, with D possibly TRBD1 on 7 matching bases. Germline-derived CDR1 and CDR2 are SEHNR and FQNEAQ (reference sequence). The CDR3 sequence is 13 residues long. Trimming removed 5 bases at V and 2 bases at J, with 10 bases between. Here the CDR3 DNA reads TGTGCCAGCAGCGGGGGGACAGCCTACGAGCAGTACTTC. Amino acids: CASSGGTAYEQYF.

The chain links TRBV4-2 to TRBJ1-2; D remains ambiguous. With 0 bases removed from V and 2 bases from J, the gap between germline ends came to 13 bases. The germline gives CDR1 LGHNA, CDR2 YNFKEQ. The CDR3 spans 16 residues. CDR3 residues: CASSQEDRAGNYGYTF. The CDR3, as DNA: TGTGCCAGCAGCCAAGAGGATAGGGCAGGAAACTATGGCTACACCTTC.

The J gene is TRBJ1-5, the V gene TRBV6-5, with D unclear. The CDR3 is made up of 13 amino acids. The germline CDR1 and CDR2 sequences are MNHEY and SVGAGI. V dropped 6 bases and J dropped 7 bases, with 13 bases sitting between them. The CDR3 region is CASRPRLGQPQHF. CDR3 nucleotide sequence: TGTGCCAGCAGGCCCCGGCTAGGACAGCCCCAGCATTTT.

This clone was counted only a few times. The chain carries TRBV6-5 and TRBJ2-7, with D perhaps matching TRBD2 (5 bases). The V gene's germline CDR1 is MNHEY and CDR2 SVGAGI. The CDR3 totals 14 residues. Trimming took off 2 bases at V and 4 bases at J, with 12 bases between the two ends. The CDR3 loop is CASSYEGTGYEQYF. In DNA, the CDR3 is TGTGCCAGCAGTTACGAGGGAACGGGGTACGAGCAGTACTTC.

The chain has TRBV10-2 and TRBJ2-2; no reliable D call. V was clipped by 5 bases and J by 5 bases, with 9 bases between them. This CDR3 has 13 residues. Germline V lookup: CDR1 WSHSY, CDR2 SAAADI. The CDR3, as DNA: TGCGCCAGCAGTCCACAGATGACCGGGGAGCTGTTTTTT. Amino acid sequence: CASSPQMTGELFF.